This entry is about one TCR beta chain. The data are from a study of control samples from healthy donors and cancer patients. V gave up 4 bases and J gave up 6 bases; unmatched junction bases: 4. Germline loops: CDR1 MGHDK, CDR2 SYGVNS. The CDR3 has 14 amino acids. Sequencing used immunoSEQ multiplex PCR; TCRdb keeps in-frame clones, though not all of them. The sample carries about 130,000 clones, approximately 84% recorded once. The genes are TRBV25-1 and TRBJ2-2; TRBD1 aligns across 8 bases. The sequenced sample was blood. The receptor was derived from a man between 18 and 35 years old in good health. The CDR3 DNA is TGTGCCAGCAGTGTGTACAGGGGGTCCGGGGAGCTGTTTTTT. This translates into CASSVYRGSGELFF.